These 22 T cell receptor beta chains were sequenced from one sample in a study of T cell clusters in autoimmune cytopenias. TRB was amplified by touch-down multiplex PCR, primer pools A and B combined. TCRdb re-called the multiplex PCR reads; every CDR3 protein appears as one record, without DNA. The sample includes more than 2,000 distinct CDR3 sequences. TRB was amplified from about 270 ng of peripheral blood genomic DNA per sample. Sequenced material: peripheral blood. The receptors here all came from a human donor with an autoimmune cytopenia or autoimmune hepatitis (not recorded which).

This clonotype ranks as medium-sized in terms of frequency. The chain employs TRBV6-1 and TRBJ1-6; the D call from TCRdb, TRBD1, cannot be confirmed without DNA. The length of the CDR3 is 16 residues. The germline gives CDR1 MNHNS, CDR2 SASEGT. CDR3 sequence reads: CASSEYPGNYNSPLHF.

This clonotype is deemed medium-sized by its frequency. This CDR3 is CASSQDLSTGTRTSTDTQYF. The chain is built from TRBV4-3 and TRBJ2-3; TCRdb's assignment of TRBD1 cannot be checked, as there is no DNA. The CDR3 has 20 residues. The germline V gene has CDR1 LGHNA and CDR2 YSLEER.

The chain uses TRBV6-5 and TRBJ1-2. The CDR3 consists of 13 residues. Looked up from germline, CDR1 is MNHEY and CDR2 is SVGAGI. CDR3 amino acids: CASSLYSSYGYTF.

V usage is TRBV20-1 and J usage is TRBJ1-6; TCRdb proposes TRBD1, but this gene call is untestable without DNA. This CDR3 has 13 amino acids. From germline, CDR1 is DFQATT and CDR2 SNEGSKA (reference sequence). CDR3 sequence reads: CSAGGAGNSPLHF.

The chain carries TRBV5-4 and TRBJ2-6; TCRdb selects TRBD2, and the lack of DNA leaves this call unchecked. The germline CDR1 and CDR2 sequences are SGHNT and YYREEE (reference sequence). The CDR3 totals 16 residues. The CDR3 here is CASSLRDFSGANVLTF.

By frequency, this clonotype is medium-sized (0.01 to 0.1%). The chain couples TRBV4-1 to TRBJ1-6. The CDR3 sequence is 19 residues long. The germline V gene has CDR1 MGHRA and CDR2 YSYEKL. CDR3 protein: CASSQDLFGARRGNSPLHF.

This clonotype is identified as medium-sized from frequency. This chain links TRBV6-2 or TRBV6-3 with TRBJ1-2; no DNA is available, so the TRBD1 call from TCRdb remains unchecked. Germline CDR1 MNHEY, CDR2 SVGEGT. The CDR3 length is 14 residues. This CDR3 is CASSSVPPGIGYTF.

This clonotype is identified as medium-sized from frequency. The chain employs TRBV30 and TRBJ2-2; the TRBD1 assignment by TCRdb is unverifiable without DNA. CDR1 and CDR2 (germline): GTSNPN, SVGIG (reference sequence). The CDR3 totals 17 residues. This CDR3 reads CAWGPRGARLDTGELFF. The whole variable domain, filled in from reference TRBV30 and TRBJ2-2, reads SQTIHQWPATLVQPVGSPLSLECTVEGTSNPNLYWYRQAAGRGLQLLFYSVGIGQISSEVPQNLSASRPQDRQFILSSKKLLLSDSGFYLCAWGPRGARLDTGELFFGEGSRLTVL.

V usage is TRBV5-4 and J usage is TRBJ2-3; as DNA is missing, the TRBD2 call by TCRdb cannot be tested. This CDR3 is 19 amino acids long. From germline, CDR1 is SGHNT and CDR2 YYREEE (reference sequence). The CDR3: CASSLGRRAGGASTDTQYF.

By frequency, this clonotype is large. CDR3 loop: CASSLGQGNSPLHF. The chain uses TRBV5-6 and TRBJ1-6. There are 14 residues in the CDR3. Per the germline V gene, CDR1 is SGHDT and CDR2 is YYEEEE.

This clonotype is medium-sized by frequency. The chain uses TRBV20-1 and TRBJ2-2; the TRBD1 assignment by TCRdb is unverifiable without DNA. Germline-derived CDR1 and CDR2 are DFQATT and SNEGSKA (reference sequence). This CDR3 contains 16 residues. CDR3 loop: CSAREVGTGAVGELFF.

The CDR3 sequence is CASSEQWGDYGYTF. The chain links TRBV2 to TRBJ1-2; TCRdb gives TRBD1 as the D gene, but with no DNA this cannot be confirmed. CDR3 length: 14 amino acids. Germline V gene data show CDR1 as SNHLY and CDR2 as FYNNEI.

This chain connects TRBV4-1 to TRBJ1-4. The CDR3 spans 14 residues. CDR1 is MGHRA and CDR2 is YSYEKL in the germline V gene. The CDR3 reads CASREEGMGEKLFF.

CDR3 loop: CSARRQGGDGNTIYF. This sequence joins TRBV20-1 and TRBJ1-3; TCRdb reports TRBD1, a call that lacks DNA to check it against. Germline lookup yields CDR1 DFQATT and CDR2 SNEGSKA (reference sequence). This CDR3 has 15 residues.

The rearrangement joins TRBV28 to TRBJ1-5; lacking DNA, the TRBD1 call made by TCRdb goes unchecked. The length of the CDR3 is 13 residues. Germline V CDR1 and CDR2: MDHEN, SYDVKM. This CDR3 reads CASRTGGYQPQHF.

Frequency places this clonotype as medium-sized (0.01 to 0.1%). The chain links TRBV19 to TRBJ1-1; TCRdb's D call of TRBD1 is untestable without DNA. This CDR3 comprises 13 residues. Germline-derived CDR1 and CDR2 are LNHDA and SQIVND (reference sequence). The CDR3 spells CASSARTHTEAFF.

This rearrangement joins TRBV28 to TRBJ2-4; TCRdb picks TRBD1, but there is no DNA to check that call. In germline, CDR1 is MDHEN, CDR2 SYDVKM. The CDR3 runs to 17 residues. CDR3 in amino acids: CASSFGGGRTGRNIQYF.

The V and J genes are TRBV2 and TRBJ2-6; TCRdb indicates TRBD1, and absent DNA this call remains unverified. The CDR3 is 16 residues long. The germline V gene has CDR1 SNHLY and CDR2 FYNNEI. This CDR3 is CASSEVAGAGANVLTF.

This clonotype is deemed medium-sized by its frequency. This chain links TRBV6-1 with TRBJ1-5; with no DNA, the TCRdb D assignment of TRBD1 cannot be verified. Germline CDR1 reads MNHNS; CDR2 reads SASEGT. CDR3 length equals 16 residues. This CDR3 is CASSDPGTGAHQPQHF.

V usage is TRBV5-1 and J usage is TRBJ1-2; TCRdb selects TRBD1, and the lack of DNA leaves this call unchecked. From germline, CDR1 is SGHRS and CDR2 YFSETQ. The CDR3 totals 15 residues. This chain's CDR3 is CASSLAGGESYGYTF.

This clonotype is classed as medium-sized by frequency. The chain joins TRBV11-2 to TRBJ2-1; TCRdb selects TRBD2, and the lack of DNA leaves this call unchecked. Germline V gene data show CDR1 as SGHAT and CDR2 as FQNNGV. The length of the CDR3 is 15 residues. The CDR3: CASSSRSGGEGEQFF.

This clonotype is large by frequency. J is TRBJ1-2 and V is TRBV29-1; TCRdb picks TRBD1, but there is no DNA to check that call. The germline V gene has CDR1 SQVTM and CDR2 ANQGSEA. The CDR3 is 12 residues long. CDR3 residues: CSVEFQGYGYTF. The entire variable domain, with the rest obtained from reference TRBV29-1 and TRBJ1-2, is as follows: SAVISQKPSRDICQRGTSLTIQCQVDSQVTMMFWYRQQPGQSLTLIATANQGSEATYESGFVIDKFPISRPNLTFSTLTVSNMSPEDSSIYLCSVEFQGYGYTFGSGTRLTVV.